This TCR beta chain came from a study of OX40 agonist ivuxolimab in advanced cancers. This clone was observed a single time. Some clones are missing from TCRdb's copy, which holds only in-frame ones; the method was immunoSEQ multiplex PCR. Of under 65,000 clones listed, 85% are singletons. Deletions cut 4 bases from V and 2 bases from J, with 9 bases between. The CDR3 length is 13 residues. CDR1 and CDR2 (germline): LNHDA, SQIVND (reference sequence). The rearrangement links TRBV19 to TRBJ2-7, with D perhaps TRBD1 (5 bases). The sample consisted of CD4+ or CD8+ T cells sorted from blood, taken in a trial of the OX40 agonist ivuxolimab. The sequence was obtained from an adult with an advanced solid tumor such as melanoma, head and neck, liver or kidney cancer. The CDR3 bases are TGTGCCAGTAGTAGGGGCATCACCTACGAGCAGTACTTC. Translation gives CASSRGITYEQYF.